Following are 19 T cell receptor beta chains from one sample sequenced in a study of OX40 agonist ivuxolimab in advanced cancers. Measured with immunoSEQ multiplex PCR; TCRdb has only the in-frame clones, and not every one. Of more than 30,000 clones in the sample, more than 85% are singletons; the top ten hold about 2.4%. The input for sequencing was CD4+ or CD8+ T cells sorted from blood, taken in a trial of the OX40 agonist ivuxolimab. These TCRs come from an adult with an advanced solid tumor such as melanoma, head and neck, liver or kidney cancer.

The chain is built from TRBV13 and TRBJ2-1, with D maybe TRBD2 (5 bases). This CDR3 contains 12 residues. V was cut by 5 bases and J by 8 bases, with 10 bases left in between. The germline gives CDR1 PRHDT, CDR2 FYEKMQ (reference sequence). The CDR3 nucleotides are TGTGCCAGCAGCGGGAGCCCCGATGAGCAGTTCTTC. It specifies CASSGSPDEQFF.

This chain connects TRBV6-1 to TRBJ1-4; D possibly corresponds to TRBD1 (6 bases). The CDR3 has 14 residues. Trimming removed 5 bases at V and 8 bases at J, with 15 bases between. Germline values: CDR1 MNHNS, CDR2 SASEGT. The CDR3 sequence is CASSSGGAGEKLFF. CDR3 DNA: TGTGCCAGCAGTTCCGGGGGGGCGGGCGAAAAACTGTTTTTT.

V is TRBV5-8 and J is TRBJ1-5; no reliable D call. V was pared by 4 bases and J by 8 bases, with 19 bases between. The CDR3 contains 15 residues. CDR1 is SGHTS and CDR2 is YDEGEE in the germline V gene. The CDR3 bases are TGTGCCAGCAGCCCGGATGGTGACCCTGGGGAGCCCCAGCATTTT. Its protein product is CASSPDGDPGEPQHF. The whole variable domain, filled in from reference TRBV5-8 and TRBJ1-5, reads EAGVTQSPTHLIKTRGQQATLRCSPISGHTSVYWYQQALGLGLQFLLWYDEGEERNRGNFPPRFSGRQFPNYSSELNVNALELEDSALYLCASSPDGDPGEPQHFGDGTRLSIL.

This chain connects TRBV19 to TRBJ2-2; D is undetermined. The CDR3 is made up of 13 amino acids. Germline values: CDR1 LNHDA, CDR2 SQIVND (reference sequence). V lost 6 bases and J 6 bases, leaving 11 bases between the germline ends. CDR3 coding DNA: TGTGCCAGTAGGGGCTTGGACGCCGGGGAGCTGTTTTTT. Amino acid sequence: CASRGLDAGELFF.

The CDR3, as DNA: TGTGCCAGCTCACCGGACAGGGGTACTGAAGCTTTCTTT. Translation: CASSPDRGTEAFF. The chain combines TRBV18 with TRBJ1-1; 9 bases fit TRBD1. The CDR3 loop spans 13 amino acids. Germline-derived CDR1 and CDR2 are KGHSH and LQKENI. After removal of 3 bases from V and 5 bases from J, the junction contained 1 base not matched to a gene. Drawing the rest from reference TRBV18 and TRBJ1-1, the complete variable domain is NAGVMQNPRHLVRRRGQEARLRCSPMKGHSHVYWYRQLPEEGLKFMVYLQKENIIDESGMPKERFSAEFPKEGPSILRIQQVVRGDSAAYFCASSPDRGTEAFFGQGTRLTVV.

The chain uses TRBV28 and TRBJ1-2, with D possibly being TRBD1 (6 bases). The CDR3 loop spans 15 amino acids. V was shortened by 6 bases and J by 0 bases, with 14 bases between the two germline ends. Germline V CDR1 and CDR2: MDHEN, SYDVKM. The CDR3 is CASSSTGLANYGYTF. Written as DNA, the CDR3 is TGTGCCAGCAGCTCCACAGGGTTAGCTAACTATGGCTACACCTTC.

The chain couples TRBV19 to TRBJ2-5; tentative D call: TRBD1 (5 bases). Matching the DNA end better, TRBJ2-7 makes the J call doubtful. CDR1 is LNHDA and CDR2 is SQIVND in the germline V gene (reference sequence). The CDR3 sequence is 14 residues long. CDR3: CASSMTVPTYEQYF. CDR3 DNA sequence: TGTGCCAGTAGTATGACAGTTCCTACCTACGAGCAGTACTTC.

The chain recombines TRBV5-6 with TRBJ2-5; 9 nucleotides align to TRBD1. The DNA end favors TRBJ2-7, so the J call may be wrong. This CDR3 comprises 16 residues. The germline V gene has CDR1 SGHDT and CDR2 YYEEEE. For the CDR3, the DNA is TGTGCCAGCAGCTTGTTGCTGGGACAGGGTGGCAACGAGCAGTACTTC. Amino acid sequence: CASSLLLGQGGNEQYF.

This clone was seen more than once but under ten times. The chain recombines TRBV2 with TRBJ1-1, with D possibly matching TRBD1 (5 bases). The V and J ends lost 3 bases and 1 base respectively, with 6 bases between them. This CDR3 region has 13 residues. Per germline, CDR1 SNHLY and CDR2 FYNNEI. CDR3 nucleotide sequence: TGTGCCAGCAGTGATAGGGGGAACACTGAAGCTTTCTTT. Translated, it gives CASSDRGNTEAFF.

This chain links TRBV6-4 with TRBJ1-1, with D uncertain. With 6 bases removed from V and 0 bases from J, the gap between germline ends came to 8 bases. Germline CDR1 is MRHNA and CDR2 is SNTAGT. CDR3 length: 13 amino acids. The CDR3 nucleotides read TGTGCCAGCAGGACCAACATGAACACTGAAGCTTTCTTT. It codes for CASRTNMNTEAFF.

This clone has just one count. J is TRBJ2-5 and V is TRBV2, with 8 bases identical to TRBD1. Gene TRBJ2-7 matches the end of the DNA better, so the J call may be wrong. Per germline, CDR1 SNHLY and CDR2 FYNNEI. The CDR3 spans 13 residues. The CDR3 loop reads CASSADRVGEQYF. Here the CDR3 DNA reads TGTGCCAGCAGCGCGGACAGGGTGGGCGAGCAGTACTTC.

V gene TRBV16 combines with J gene TRBJ1-1; 8 nucleotides line up with TRBD1. Germline-derived CDR1 and CDR2 are KGHSY and FQNENV. This CDR3 spans 15 amino acids. V was clipped by 4 bases and J by 1 base; unmatched bases: 5. DNA of the CDR3: TGTGCCAGCAGCCGCCGTCAGGGGGCGAACACTGAAGCTTTCTTT. Translation: CASSRRQGANTEAFF. Full variable domain (missing parts from reference TRBV16 and TRBJ1-1): GEEVAQTPKHLVRGEGQKAKLYCAPIKGHSYVFWYQQVLKNEFKFLISFQNENVFDETGMPKERFSAKCLPNSPCSLEIQATKLEDSAVYFCASSRRQGANTEAFFGQGTRLTVV.

The chain carries TRBV29-1 and TRBJ2-3; TRBD2 might be the D (7 bases). V was pared by 5 bases and J by 0 bases, with 9 bases between. There are 13 residues in the CDR3. Looked up from germline, CDR1 is SQVTM and CDR2 is ANQGSEA. The CDR3 region is CSVTGGSTDTQYF. The CDR3 coding sequence is TGCAGCGTTACGGGGGGCAGCACAGATACGCAGTATTTT.

The J gene is TRBJ2-3, the V gene TRBV18; unclear D gene. Between the trimmed V and J ends, which lost 2 bases and 0 bases, there was a span of 18 bases. Germline loops: CDR1 KGHSH, CDR2 LQKENI. The length of the CDR3 is 18 residues. As DNA, the CDR3 is TGTGCCAGCTCACCAACCAGATTGCAGAGACAAAGCACAGATACGCAGTATTTT. It translates to CASSPTRLQRQSTDTQYF.

The CDR3 nucleotides are TGTGCCAGAACCCCGCTGTCGGGGGGGAGGCCTGAAGCTTTCTTT. Translation: CARTPLSGGRPEAFF. The chain combines TRBV5-3 with TRBJ1-1, with TRBD1 as a possible D gene (5 bases). TRBV5-3 is filed as an ORF, its function uncertain. The length of the CDR3 is 15 residues. Trimming cost V 6 bases and J 6 bases, with 21 bases left between them.

The chain uses TRBV5-1 and TRBJ2-3; D perhaps matches TRBD1 (5 bases). From germline, CDR1 is SGHRS and CDR2 YFSETQ. The ends were cut back, 0 bases at V and 2 bases at J, with 10 bases in the middle. The CDR3 is 15 amino acids. CDR3 amino acids: CASSLGAGITDTQYF. CDR3 DNA: TGCGCCAGCAGCTTGGGGGCAGGGATCACAGATACGCAGTATTTT.

The gene calls are TRBV2 and TRBJ1-5; maybe TRBD1 (5 bases). V was cut by 6 bases and J by 1 base, with 13 bases left in between. Germline assignment: CDR1 SNHLY and CDR2 FYNNEI. This CDR3 spans 15 amino acids. In nucleotides, the CDR3 is TGTGCCAGCAGCTCCTTGGGGACCAGCAATCAGCCCCAGCATTTT. Its protein is CASSSLGTSNQPQHF.

This chain links TRBV6-5 with TRBJ1-1; D might be TRBD1 (6 bases). This CDR3 has 13 residues. Germline CDR1 and CDR2: MNHEY and SVGAGI. Between the trimmed V and J ends, which lost 2 bases and 6 bases, there was a span of 10 bases. CDR3 sequence reads: CASSYLQGAEAFF. DNA for the CDR3: TGTGCCAGCAGTTACCTACAGGGTGCTGAAGCTTTCTTT.

J is TRBJ2-3 and V is TRBV6-1; 7 bases are a match to TRBD1. V gave up 6 bases and J gave up 11 bases; unmatched junction bases: 11. CDR1 and CDR2 (germline): MNHNS, SASEGT. CDR3 length: 13 amino acids. CDR3 sequence reads: CASRRQGMIWQYF. CDR3 nucleotides: TGTGCCAGCAGAAGACAGGGAATGATCTGGCAGTATTTT.